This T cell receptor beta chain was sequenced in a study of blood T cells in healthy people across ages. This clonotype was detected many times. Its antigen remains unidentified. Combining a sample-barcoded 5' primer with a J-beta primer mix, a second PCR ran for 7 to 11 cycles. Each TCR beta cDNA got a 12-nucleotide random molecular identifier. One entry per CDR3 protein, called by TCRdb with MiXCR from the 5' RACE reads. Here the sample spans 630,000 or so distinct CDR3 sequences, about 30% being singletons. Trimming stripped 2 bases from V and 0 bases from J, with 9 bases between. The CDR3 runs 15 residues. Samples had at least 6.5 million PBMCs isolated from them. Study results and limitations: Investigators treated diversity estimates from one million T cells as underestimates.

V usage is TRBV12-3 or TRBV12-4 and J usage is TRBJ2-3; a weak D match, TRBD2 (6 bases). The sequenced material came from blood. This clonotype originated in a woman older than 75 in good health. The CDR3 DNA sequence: TGTGCCAGCAGTTTATTAGCGGTGAGCACAGATACGCAGTATTTT. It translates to CASSLLAVSTDTQYF.